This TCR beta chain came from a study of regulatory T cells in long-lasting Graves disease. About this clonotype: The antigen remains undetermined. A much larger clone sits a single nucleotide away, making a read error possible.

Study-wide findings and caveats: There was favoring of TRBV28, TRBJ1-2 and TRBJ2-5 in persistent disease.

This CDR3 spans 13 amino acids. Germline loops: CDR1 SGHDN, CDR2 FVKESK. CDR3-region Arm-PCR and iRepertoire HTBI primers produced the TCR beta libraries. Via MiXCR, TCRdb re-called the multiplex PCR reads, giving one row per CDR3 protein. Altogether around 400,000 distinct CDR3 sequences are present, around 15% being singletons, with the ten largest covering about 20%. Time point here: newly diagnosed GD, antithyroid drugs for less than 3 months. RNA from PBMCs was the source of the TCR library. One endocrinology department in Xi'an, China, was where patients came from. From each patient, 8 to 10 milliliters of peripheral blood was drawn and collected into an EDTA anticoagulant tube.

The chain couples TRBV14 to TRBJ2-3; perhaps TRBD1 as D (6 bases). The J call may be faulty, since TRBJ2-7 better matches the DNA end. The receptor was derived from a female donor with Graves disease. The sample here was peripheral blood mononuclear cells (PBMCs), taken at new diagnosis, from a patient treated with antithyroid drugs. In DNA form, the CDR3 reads TGTGCCAGCAGCCTCGACAGGAGCCATGAGCAGTACTTC. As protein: CASSLDRSHEQYF.